A single sample gave rise to the 8 T cell receptor beta chains below, sequenced in a study of response to subunit inactivated influenza vaccine. TCRdb re-called the RT-PCR reads with MiXCR, one entry per CDR3 protein. Of some 500,000 distinct CDR3 sequences in the sample, 10% to 15% were seen once. Here the sequenced sample was PBMCs from blood, taken more than 35 days after vaccination. The receptors shown here come from a man in his fifties who received an inactivated influenza vaccine.

V gene TRBV10-3 combines with J gene TRBJ2-1; possible D gene TRBD1, 6 bases. CDR1 and CDR2 (germline): ENHRY, SYGVKD. The CDR3 is 11 residues long. Trimming stripped 3 bases from V and 9 bases from J, with 6 bases between. The CDR3 DNA reads TGTGCCATCAGTGAACAGGGTGAGCAGTTCTTC. This encodes CAISEQGEQFF.

The chain uses TRBV11-2 and TRBJ2-5; D is ambiguous. CDR1 is SGHAT and CDR2 is FQNNGV in the germline V gene. This CDR3 comprises 15 residues. Trimming took off 1 base at V and 1 base at J, with 10 bases between the two ends. The CDR3 loop is CASSLVGTLQETQYF. The DNA for the CDR3 is TGTGCCAGCAGCTTAGTAGGCACGCTCCAAGAGACCCAGTACTTC.

The chain combines TRBV24-1 with TRBJ2-2; weak D call: TRBD2 (5 bases). Germline V gene sequence: CDR1 KGHDR, CDR2 SFDVKD. This CDR3 is built from 12 residues. Trimming removed 7 bases at V and 6 bases at J, with 8 bases between. The CDR3 loop is CATRSGAGELFF. For the CDR3, the DNA is TGTGCCACCAGATCCGGGGCCGGGGAGCTGTTTTTT.

This clonotype was counted a few times. This sequence joins TRBV18 and TRBJ2-7, with 7 bases matching TRBD1. V gave up 4 bases and J gave up 4 bases; unmatched junction bases: 4. From germline, CDR1 is KGHSH and CDR2 LQKENI. This CDR3 comprises 13 residues. CDR3 nucleotide sequence: TGTGCCAGCTCACAGGGGACAGTTTACGAGCAGTACTTC. Translation: CASSQGTVYEQYF.

The rearrangement joins TRBV11-2 to TRBJ2-3; 7 bases line up with TRBD2. CDR1 is SGHAT and CDR2 is FQNNGV in the germline V gene. The CDR3 has 14 amino acids. Unmatched junction bases numbered 3, after V lost 1 base and J lost 5 bases. CDR3 loop: CASSLGGGRDTQYF. The DNA of the CDR3 is TGTGCCAGCAGCTTAGGGGGGGGGAGAGATACGCAGTATTTT.

In its sample, this clonotype was seen a few times. The chain recombines TRBV5-1 with TRBJ1-1; D might be TRBD1 (6 bases). This CDR3 contains 13 residues. V was trimmed by 4 bases and J by 6 bases, leaving 13 bases between them. CDR1 and CDR2 from the germline V gene are SGHRS and YFSETQ. The CDR3 DNA sequence: TGCGCCAGCAGCCCTTACAGGGTAGCTGAAGCTTTCTTT. It translates to CASSPYRVAEAFF.

The chain carries TRBV19 and TRBJ2-3; no reliable D call. Germline values: CDR1 LNHDA, CDR2 SQIVND (reference sequence). V gave up 7 bases and J gave up 6 bases, with 14 bases separating them. There are 13 residues in the CDR3. CDR3 nucleotide sequence: TGTGCCAGTACCCCGCGCCGCGTGGATACGCAGTATTTT. Protein: CASTPRRVDTQYF.

The CDR3 DNA is TGTGCCAGCAGCTCGCGGACTAGCGGGGTACCCCAAGAGACCCAGTACTTC. Its protein is CASSSRTSGVPQETQYF. The V gene is TRBV7-8, the J gene TRBJ2-5; TRBD2 aligns across 12 bases. The CDR3 covers 17 residues. Losses at the gene ends were 4 bases for V and 1 base for J; bases not matched to a gene: 7. CDR1 is SGHVS, CDR2 FQNEAQ, per germline.